These 11 T cell receptor beta chains share one sample of origin, sequenced in a study of blood T cell repertoires in COVID-19. The protocol was immunoSEQ multiplex PCR, while the TCRdb copy is restricted to in-frame clones and leaves out a portion. The data hold about 170,000 clones, with 65% to 85% observed a single time. The material sequenced was PBMCs or T cells enriched from blood (not recorded which). Receptors were obtained from a woman in her 50s in a cohort exposed to, infected with or recovered from COVID-19 (not recorded which).

The chain has TRBV7-9 and TRBJ1-1, with 7 nucleotides matching TRBD1. There are 13 residues in the CDR3. Germline assignment: CDR1 SEHNR and CDR2 FQNEAQ (reference sequence). V gave up 5 bases and J gave up 5 bases; unmatched junction bases: 5. CDR3: CASSTGDRTEAFF. CDR3 coding DNA: TGTGCCAGCAGCACAGGGGATCGGACTGAAGCTTTCTTT.

V and J are TRBV28 and TRBJ1-6; tentative D call: TRBD1 (6 bases). The V end was cut by 5 bases, the J end by 5 bases, with 13 bases between. This CDR3 has 15 residues. Germline V gene sequence: CDR1 MDHEN, CDR2 SYDVKM. In DNA, the CDR3 is TGTGCCAGCAGTCTACAGGGCATTAATAATTCACCCCTCCACTTT. It translates to CASSLQGINNSPLHF. Supplemented by reference TRBV28 and TRBJ1-6, the full variable domain reads DVKVTQSSRYLVKRTGEKVFLECVQDMDHENMFWYRQDPGLGLRLIYFSYDVKMKEKGDIPEGYSVSREKKERFSLILESASTNQTSMYLCASSLQGINNSPLHFGNGTRLTVT.

The genes are TRBV3-1 (or the pseudogene TRBV3-2) and TRBJ2-7, with TRBD1 matching 9 bases. The ends lost 0 bases at V and 0 bases at J; junction bases unmatched: 12. The CDR3 runs 19 residues. From germline, CDR1 is LGHDT and CDR2 YNNKEL (reference sequence). The CDR3 bases are TGTGCCAGCAGCCAAGATGGGGGACAGGGCCGAAGAATCTCCTACGAGCAGTACTTC. It translates to CASSQDGGQGRRISYEQYF.

The rearrangement links TRBV11-2 to TRBJ2-1, with a tentative D call TRBD2 (6 bases). The CDR3 contains 13 residues. Germline-derived CDR1 and CDR2 are SGHAT and FQNNGV. The V gene lost 1 base and the J gene lost 9 bases, with 10 bases spanning the gap. The chain's CDR3 is CASSLAGGVEQFF. The CDR3 region has the DNA TGTGCCAGCAGCTTAGCAGGCGGGGTTGAGCAGTTCTTC.

The chain recombines TRBV2 with TRBJ2-7, with D tentatively TRBD2 (5 bases). CDR1 and CDR2 from the germline V gene are SNHLY and FYNNEI. Trimming pared 4 bases from V and 3 bases from J, leaving 10 bases between. CDR3 length: 13 residues. The CDR3 reads CASSVLEGYEQYF. Written as DNA, the CDR3 is TGTGCCAGCAGTGTTCTCGAGGGCTACGAGCAGTACTTC.

The chain couples TRBV28 to TRBJ1-2, with 7 bases identical to TRBD1. Per germline, CDR1 MDHEN and CDR2 SYDVKM. With V trimmed by 5 bases and J by 3 bases, 9 bases remained unmatched. This CDR3 contains 15 residues. The CDR3 spells CASSTPGTVYYGYTF. In DNA form, the CDR3 reads TGTGCCAGCAGTACCCCCGGGACAGTCTACTATGGCTACACCTTC.

This clone came up a few times. The same CDR3 arises from other DNA sequences in this sample as well. The chain carries TRBV7-2 and TRBJ2-3; D is unresolved. Trimming cost V 0 bases and J 1 base, with 5 bases left between them. CDR3 length: 14 amino acids. Germline CDR1 and CDR2: SGHTA and FQGNSA. Written as DNA, the CDR3 is TGTGCCAGCAGCTTAGCGCCAGGCACAGATACGCAGTATTTT. The encoded protein is CASSLAPGTDTQYF.

The rearrangement links TRBV3-1 (or the pseudogene TRBV3-2) to TRBJ2-1; D gene uncertain. Germline CDR1 and CDR2: LGHDT and YNNKEL (reference sequence). Trimming took off 0 bases at V and 9 bases at J, with 9 bases between the two ends. This CDR3 spans 13 amino acids. CDR3 bases: TGTGCCAGCAGCCAAGAGTCAGGTCTTGAGCAGTTCTTC. This encodes CASSQESGLEQFF.

The gene calls are TRBV29-1 and TRBJ1-1; possibly TRBD1 for D (5 bases). V shed 4 bases and J shed 8 bases, with 11 bases lying between them. Germline loops: CDR1 SQVTM, CDR2 ANQGSEA. The CDR3 consists of 11 residues. DNA of the CDR3: TGCAGCGTTGCATTGACAGAAGAAGCTTTCTTT. Translation gives CSVALTEEAFF. Combining the CDR3 with reference TRBV29-1 and TRBJ1-1 gives the whole variable domain SAVISQKPSRDICQRGTSLTIQCQVDSQVTMMFWYRQQPGQSLTLIATANQGSEATYESGFVIDKFPISRPNLTFSTLTVSNMSPEDSSIYLCSVALTEEAFFGQGTRLTVV.

The chain couples TRBV5-1 to TRBJ2-5; TRBD2 agrees at 13 bases. Germline lookup yields CDR1 SGHRS and CDR2 YFSETQ. Trimming at V came to 3 bases and at J to 5 bases, leaving 4 bases not matched to a gene. This CDR3 contains 15 residues. CDR3 in DNA: TGCGCCAGCAGCTGGACTAGCGGGAGAGGGGAGACCCAGTACTTC. It specifies CASSWTSGRGETQYF.

This clone was seen a few times. Compared with germline, one end of the junction differs, possibly owing to a read error. This chain joins TRBV30 and TRBJ1-1, with TRBD1 as a possible D gene (5 bases). The CDR3 totals 14 residues. CDR1 is GTSNPN, CDR2 SVGIG, per germline (reference sequence). The CDR3 DNA follows: TGTGCCCGGAGCGGGGACTCTAGGAACACTGAAGCTTTCTTT. It codes for CARSGDSRNTEAFF.